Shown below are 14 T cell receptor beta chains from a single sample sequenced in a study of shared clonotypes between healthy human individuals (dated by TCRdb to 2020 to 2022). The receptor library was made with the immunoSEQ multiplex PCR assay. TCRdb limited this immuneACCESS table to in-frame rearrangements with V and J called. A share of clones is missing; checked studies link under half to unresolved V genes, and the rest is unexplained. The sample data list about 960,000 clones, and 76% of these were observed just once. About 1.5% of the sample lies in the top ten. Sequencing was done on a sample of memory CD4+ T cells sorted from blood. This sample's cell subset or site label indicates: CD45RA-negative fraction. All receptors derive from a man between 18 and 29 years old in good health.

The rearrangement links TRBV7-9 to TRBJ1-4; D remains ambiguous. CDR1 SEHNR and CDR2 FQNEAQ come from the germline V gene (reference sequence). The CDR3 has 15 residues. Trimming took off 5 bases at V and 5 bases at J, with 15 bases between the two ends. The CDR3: CASSQDQRQNEKLFF. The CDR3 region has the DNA TGTGCCAGCAGCCAAGACCAGAGGCAAAATGAAAAACTGTTTTTT.

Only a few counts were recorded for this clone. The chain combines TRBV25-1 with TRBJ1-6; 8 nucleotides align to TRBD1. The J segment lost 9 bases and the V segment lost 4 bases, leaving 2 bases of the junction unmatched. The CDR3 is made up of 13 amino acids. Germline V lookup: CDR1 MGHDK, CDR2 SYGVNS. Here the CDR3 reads CASSGQGLSPLHF. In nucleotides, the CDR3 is TGTGCCAGCAGTGGACAGGGGCTTTCACCCCTCCACTTT.

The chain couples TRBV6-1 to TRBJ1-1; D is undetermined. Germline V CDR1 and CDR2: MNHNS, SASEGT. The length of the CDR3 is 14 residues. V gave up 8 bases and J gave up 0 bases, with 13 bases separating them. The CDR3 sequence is CASLSGPMNTEAFF. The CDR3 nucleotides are TGTGCCAGCCTCTCAGGCCCTATGAACACTGAAGCTTTCTTT.

The CDR3 reads CASSSNTGGSTEAFF. The CDR3 nucleotides are TGTGCCAGCAGCTCCAACACCGGCGGAAGCACTGAAGCTTTCTTT. This chain connects TRBV11-2 to TRBJ1-1, with D hard to call. With 4 bases removed from V and 4 bases from J, the gap between germline ends came to 16 bases. The CDR3 extends over 15 amino acids. Looked up from germline, CDR1 is SGHAT and CDR2 is FQNNGV.

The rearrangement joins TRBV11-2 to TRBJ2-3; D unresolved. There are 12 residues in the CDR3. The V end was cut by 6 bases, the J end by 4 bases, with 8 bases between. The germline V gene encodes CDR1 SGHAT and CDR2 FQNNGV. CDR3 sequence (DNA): TGTGCCAGCAGTCCCCCCCCAGATACGCAGTATTTT. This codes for CASSPPPDTQYF.

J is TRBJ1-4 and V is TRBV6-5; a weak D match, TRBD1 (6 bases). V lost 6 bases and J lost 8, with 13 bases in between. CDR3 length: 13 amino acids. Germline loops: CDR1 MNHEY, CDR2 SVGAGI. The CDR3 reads CASRPRTAEKLFF. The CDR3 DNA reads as TGTGCCAGCAGACCCAGGACAGCGGAAAAACTGTTTTTT.

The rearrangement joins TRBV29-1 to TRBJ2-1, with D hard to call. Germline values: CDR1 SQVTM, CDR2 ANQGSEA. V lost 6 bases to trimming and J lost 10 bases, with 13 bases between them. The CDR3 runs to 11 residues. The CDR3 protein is CSVAGFGEQFF. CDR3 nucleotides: TGCAGCGTCGCTGGTTTTGGCGAGCAGTTCTTC.

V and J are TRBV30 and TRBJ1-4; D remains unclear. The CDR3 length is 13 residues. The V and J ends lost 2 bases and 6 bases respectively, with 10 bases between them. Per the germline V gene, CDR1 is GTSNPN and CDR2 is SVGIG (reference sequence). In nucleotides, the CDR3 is TGTGCCTGGAGTCCCCGGGTGCATGAAAAACTGTTTTTT. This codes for CAWSPRVHEKLFF.

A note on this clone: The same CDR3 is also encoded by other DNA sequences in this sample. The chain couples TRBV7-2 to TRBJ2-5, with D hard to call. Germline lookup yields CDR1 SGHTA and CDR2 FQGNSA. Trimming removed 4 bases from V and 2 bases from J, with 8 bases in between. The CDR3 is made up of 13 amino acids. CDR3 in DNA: TGTGCCAGCAGCTCAACACGACAAGAGACCCAGTACTTC. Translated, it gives CASSSTRQETQYF.

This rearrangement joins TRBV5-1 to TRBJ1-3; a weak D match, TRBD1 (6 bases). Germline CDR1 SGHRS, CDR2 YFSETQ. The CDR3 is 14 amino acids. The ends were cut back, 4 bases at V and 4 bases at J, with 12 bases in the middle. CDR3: CASSGSDRGNTIYF. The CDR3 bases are TGCGCCAGCAGCGGGTCGGACAGAGGAAACACCATATATTTT.

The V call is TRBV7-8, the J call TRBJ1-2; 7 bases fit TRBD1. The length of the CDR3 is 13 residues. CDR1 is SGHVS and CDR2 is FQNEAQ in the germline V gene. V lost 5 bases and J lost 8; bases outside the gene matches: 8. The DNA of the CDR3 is TGTGCCAGCAGCCCACAGGGGTTGAAGGGCTACACCTTC. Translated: CASSPQGLKGYTF.

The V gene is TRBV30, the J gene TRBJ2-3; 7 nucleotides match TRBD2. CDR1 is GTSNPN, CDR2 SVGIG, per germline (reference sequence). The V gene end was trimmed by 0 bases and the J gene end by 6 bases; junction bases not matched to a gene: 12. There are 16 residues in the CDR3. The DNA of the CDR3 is TGTGCCTGGAGTGTGGAGCGGGGTACTACATCGGATACGCAGTATTTT. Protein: CAWSVERGTTSDTQYF.

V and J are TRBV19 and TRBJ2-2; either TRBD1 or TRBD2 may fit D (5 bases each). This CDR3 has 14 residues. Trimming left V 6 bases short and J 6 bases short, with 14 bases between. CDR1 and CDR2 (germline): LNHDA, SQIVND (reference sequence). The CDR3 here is CASRRGPNSGELFF. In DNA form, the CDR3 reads TGTGCCAGTAGGAGGGGCCCTAACTCCGGGGAGCTGTTTTTT.

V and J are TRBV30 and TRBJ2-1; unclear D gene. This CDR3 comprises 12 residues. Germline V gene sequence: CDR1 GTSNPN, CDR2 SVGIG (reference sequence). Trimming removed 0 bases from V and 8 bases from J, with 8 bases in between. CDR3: CAWSVRIHEQFF. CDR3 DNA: TGTGCCTGGAGTGTACGGATCCATGAGCAGTTCTTC.